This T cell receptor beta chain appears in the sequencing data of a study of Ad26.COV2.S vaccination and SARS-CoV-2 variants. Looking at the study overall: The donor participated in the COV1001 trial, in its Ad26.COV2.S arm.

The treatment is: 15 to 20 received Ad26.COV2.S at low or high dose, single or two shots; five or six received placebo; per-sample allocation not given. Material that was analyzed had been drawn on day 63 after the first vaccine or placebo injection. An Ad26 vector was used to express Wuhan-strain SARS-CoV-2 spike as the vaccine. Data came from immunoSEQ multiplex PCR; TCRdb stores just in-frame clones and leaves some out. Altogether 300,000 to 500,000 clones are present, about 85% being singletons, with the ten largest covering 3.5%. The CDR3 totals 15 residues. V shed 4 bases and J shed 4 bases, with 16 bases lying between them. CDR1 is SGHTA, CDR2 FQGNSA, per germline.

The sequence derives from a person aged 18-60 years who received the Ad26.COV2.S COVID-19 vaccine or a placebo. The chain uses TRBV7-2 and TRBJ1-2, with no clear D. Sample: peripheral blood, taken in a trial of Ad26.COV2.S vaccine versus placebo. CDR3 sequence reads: CASSYLYQRAYGYTF. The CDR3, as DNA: TGTGCCAGCAGCTACCTATATCAGAGAGCCTATGGCTACACCTTC.